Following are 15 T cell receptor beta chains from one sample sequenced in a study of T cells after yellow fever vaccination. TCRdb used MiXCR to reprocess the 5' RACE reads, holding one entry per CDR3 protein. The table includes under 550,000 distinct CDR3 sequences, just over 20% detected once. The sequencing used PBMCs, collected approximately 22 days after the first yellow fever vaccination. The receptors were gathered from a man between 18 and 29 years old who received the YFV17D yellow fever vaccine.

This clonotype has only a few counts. The CDR3, as DNA: TGCGCCAGCAAGGCAGTGGAGCGGGGGGGCCTCCCTGAGCAGTTCTTC. Translating gives CASKAVERGGLPEQFF. The chain employs TRBV5-1 and TRBJ2-1; 10 bases map to TRBD2. The CDR3 loop spans 16 amino acids. V trimming: 6 bases; J trimming: 9 bases; junction bases outside the gene matches: 15. The germline V gene has CDR1 SGHRS and CDR2 YFSETQ.

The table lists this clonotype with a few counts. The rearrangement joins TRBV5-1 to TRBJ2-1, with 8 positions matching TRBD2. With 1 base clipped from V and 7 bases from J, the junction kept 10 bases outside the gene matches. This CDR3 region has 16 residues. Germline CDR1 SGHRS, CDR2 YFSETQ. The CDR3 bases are TGCGCCAGCAGCTTGCGGCGGGGGGAAAGGAAAAATGAGCAGTTCTTC. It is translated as CASSLRRGERKNEQFF.

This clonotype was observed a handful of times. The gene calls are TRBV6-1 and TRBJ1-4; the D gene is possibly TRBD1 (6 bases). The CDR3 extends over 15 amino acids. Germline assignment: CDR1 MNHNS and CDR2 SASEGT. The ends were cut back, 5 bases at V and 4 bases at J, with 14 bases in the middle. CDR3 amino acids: CASSPRTDGNEKLFF. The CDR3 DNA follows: TGTGCCAGCAGTCCCCGGACAGACGGTAATGAAAAACTGTTTTTT.

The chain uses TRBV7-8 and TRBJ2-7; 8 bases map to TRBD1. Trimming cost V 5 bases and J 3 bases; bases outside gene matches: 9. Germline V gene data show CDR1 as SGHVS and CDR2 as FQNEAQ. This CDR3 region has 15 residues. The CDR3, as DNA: TGTGCCAGCAGCCCCCGACCAACAGGGGGCTACGAGCAGTACTTC. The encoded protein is CASSPRPTGGYEQYF.

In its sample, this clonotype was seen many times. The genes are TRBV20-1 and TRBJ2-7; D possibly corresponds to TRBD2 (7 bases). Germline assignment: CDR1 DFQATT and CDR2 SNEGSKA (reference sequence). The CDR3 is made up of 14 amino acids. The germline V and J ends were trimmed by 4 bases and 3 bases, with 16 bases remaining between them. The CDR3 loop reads CSAIPGGGSYEQYV. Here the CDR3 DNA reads TGCAGTGCTATACCAGGCGGGGGCAGCTACGAGCAGTACGTC.

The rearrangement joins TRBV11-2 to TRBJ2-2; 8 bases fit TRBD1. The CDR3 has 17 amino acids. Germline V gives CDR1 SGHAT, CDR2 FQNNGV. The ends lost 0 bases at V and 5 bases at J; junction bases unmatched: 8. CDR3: CASSLDGTGFSTGELFF. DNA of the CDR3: TGTGCCAGCAGCTTAGATGGGACAGGTTTTTCGACCGGGGAGCTGTTTTTT.

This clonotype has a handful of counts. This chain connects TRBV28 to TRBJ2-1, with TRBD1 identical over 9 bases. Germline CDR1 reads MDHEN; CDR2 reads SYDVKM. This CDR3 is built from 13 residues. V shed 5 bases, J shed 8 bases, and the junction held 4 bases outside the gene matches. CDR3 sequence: CASSRDRDYEQFF. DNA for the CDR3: TGTGCCAGCAGTCGGGACAGGGATTATGAGCAGTTCTTC.

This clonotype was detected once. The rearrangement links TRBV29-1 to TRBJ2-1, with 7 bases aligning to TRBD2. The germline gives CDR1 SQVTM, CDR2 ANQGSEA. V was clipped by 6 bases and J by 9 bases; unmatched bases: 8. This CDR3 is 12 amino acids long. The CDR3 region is CSVAGLVPEQFF. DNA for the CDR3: TGCAGCGTCGCAGGACTAGTCCCTGAGCAGTTCTTC.

For the CDR3, the DNA is TGTGCCAGCGTCAGGGACCTAAATCAGCCCCAGCATTTT. Its protein product is CASVRDLNQPQHF. This sequence joins TRBV6-1 and TRBJ1-5; D might be TRBD1 (5 bases). The CDR3 runs 13 residues. Deletions cut 8 bases from V and 4 bases from J, with 12 bases between. Germline CDR1 reads MNHNS; CDR2 reads SASEGT.

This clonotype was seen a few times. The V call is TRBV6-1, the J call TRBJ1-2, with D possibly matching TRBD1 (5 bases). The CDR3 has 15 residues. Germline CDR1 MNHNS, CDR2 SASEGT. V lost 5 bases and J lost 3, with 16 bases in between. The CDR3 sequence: CASSTPGMGYYGYTF. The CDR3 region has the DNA TGTGCCAGCAGTACCCCAGGGATGGGCTACTATGGCTACACCTTC.

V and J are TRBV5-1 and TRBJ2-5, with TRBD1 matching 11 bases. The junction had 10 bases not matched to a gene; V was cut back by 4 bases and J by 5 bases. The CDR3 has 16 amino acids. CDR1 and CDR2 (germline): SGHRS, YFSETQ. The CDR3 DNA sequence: TGCGCCAGCAGCCAAGGGACAGGGGGTCATATTGAGACCCAGTACTTC. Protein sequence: CASSQGTGGHIETQYF.

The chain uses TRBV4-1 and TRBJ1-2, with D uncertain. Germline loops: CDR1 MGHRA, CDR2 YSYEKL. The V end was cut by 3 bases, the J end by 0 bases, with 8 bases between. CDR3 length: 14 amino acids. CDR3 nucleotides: TGCGCCAGCAGCCACCAGTCAGCTAACTATGGCTACACCTTC. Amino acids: CASSHQSANYGYTF.

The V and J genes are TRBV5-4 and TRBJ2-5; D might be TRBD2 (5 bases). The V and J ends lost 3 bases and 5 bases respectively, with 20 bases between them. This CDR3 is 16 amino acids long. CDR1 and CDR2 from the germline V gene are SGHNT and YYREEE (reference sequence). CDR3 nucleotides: TGTGCCAGCAGCTCCCTAGAGGCGGATCGAGGGGAGACCCAGTACTTC. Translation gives CASSSLEADRGETQYF.

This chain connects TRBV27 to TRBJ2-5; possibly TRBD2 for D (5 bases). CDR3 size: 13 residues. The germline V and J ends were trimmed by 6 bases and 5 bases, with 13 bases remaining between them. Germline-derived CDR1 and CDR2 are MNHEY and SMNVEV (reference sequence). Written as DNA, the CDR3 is TGTGCCAGCAGAGAGGGCAGCAGGGAGACCCAGTACTTC. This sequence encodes CASREGSRETQYF.

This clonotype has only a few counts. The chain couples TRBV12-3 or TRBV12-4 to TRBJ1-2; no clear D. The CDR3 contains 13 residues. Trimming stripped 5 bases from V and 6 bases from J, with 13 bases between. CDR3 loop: CASSHTRGDGYTF. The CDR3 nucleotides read TGTGCCAGCAGTCACACCCGCGGGGATGGCTACACCTTC.